This T cell receptor beta chain came from a study of T cell responses to AZD1222 COVID-19 vaccine. Study-wide results and caveats: Vaccine-related CD4 TCRs covered spike, predominating at 160-218 and 743-854.

On this clone itself: The antigen remains undetermined.

Germline assignment: CDR1 MNHEY and CDR2 SVGAGI. This CDR3 spans 13 amino acids. V lost 7 bases to trimming and J lost 4 bases, with 13 bases between them. TCRdb keeps only in-frame clones here, not all; method: immunoSEQ multiplex PCR. The data contain some 170,000 clones, about 91% of them seen just once; the ten biggest clones take up approximately 0.98%. This rearrangement joins TRBV6-5 to TRBJ1-1, with TRBD1 as a possible D gene (5 bases). The origin of this receptor is an adult who received the AZD1222 COVID-19 vaccine. Sample: peripheral blood, taken 28 days after the second AZD1222 dose. The CDR3 sequence: CASIGGEGTEAFF. The CDR3 DNA is TGTGCCAGCATCGGGGGGGAGGGCACTGAAGCTTTCTTT.